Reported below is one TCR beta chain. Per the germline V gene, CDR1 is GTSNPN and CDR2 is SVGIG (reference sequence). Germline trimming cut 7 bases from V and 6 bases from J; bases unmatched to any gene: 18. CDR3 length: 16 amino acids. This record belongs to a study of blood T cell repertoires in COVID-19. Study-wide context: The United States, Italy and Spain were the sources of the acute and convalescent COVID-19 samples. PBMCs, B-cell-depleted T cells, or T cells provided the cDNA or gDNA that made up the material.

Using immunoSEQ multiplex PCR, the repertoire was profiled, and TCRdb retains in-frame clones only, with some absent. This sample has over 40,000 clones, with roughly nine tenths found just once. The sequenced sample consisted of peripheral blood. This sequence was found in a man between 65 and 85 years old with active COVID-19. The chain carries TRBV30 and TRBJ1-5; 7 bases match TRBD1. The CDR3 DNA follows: TGTGCCTCCCTCCGCGACAGGGACGTGTGGAGTCAGCCCCAGCATTTT. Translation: CASLRDRDVWSQPQHF.